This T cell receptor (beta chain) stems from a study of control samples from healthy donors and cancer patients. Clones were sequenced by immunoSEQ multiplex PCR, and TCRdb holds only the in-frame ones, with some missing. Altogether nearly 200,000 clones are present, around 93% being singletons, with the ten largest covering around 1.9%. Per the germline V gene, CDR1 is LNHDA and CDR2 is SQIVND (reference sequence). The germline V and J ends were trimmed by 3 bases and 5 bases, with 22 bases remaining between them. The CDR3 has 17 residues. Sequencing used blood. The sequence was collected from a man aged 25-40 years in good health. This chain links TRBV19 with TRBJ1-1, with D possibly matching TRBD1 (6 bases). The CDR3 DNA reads TGTGCCAGTAGTATTAAAGGGACACCGGGCCTCGCAACTGAAGCTTTCTTT. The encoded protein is CASSIKGTPGLATEAFF.